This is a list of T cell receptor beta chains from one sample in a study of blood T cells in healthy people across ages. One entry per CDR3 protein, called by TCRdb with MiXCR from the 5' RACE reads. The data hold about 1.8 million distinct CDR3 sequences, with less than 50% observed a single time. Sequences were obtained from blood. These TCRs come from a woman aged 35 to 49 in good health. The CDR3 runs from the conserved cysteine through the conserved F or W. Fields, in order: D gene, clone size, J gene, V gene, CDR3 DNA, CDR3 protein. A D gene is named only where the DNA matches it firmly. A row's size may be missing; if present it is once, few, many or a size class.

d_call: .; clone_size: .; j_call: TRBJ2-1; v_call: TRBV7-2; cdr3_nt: TGTGCCGGCAGCAAAGACAGCTCCTACAATGAGCAGTTCTTC; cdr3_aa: CAGSKDSSYNEQFF
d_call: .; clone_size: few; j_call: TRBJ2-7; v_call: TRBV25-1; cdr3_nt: TGTGCCAGCAGTGAGAGCCCAGCGCGGGAGCAGTACTTC; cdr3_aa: CASSESPAREQYF
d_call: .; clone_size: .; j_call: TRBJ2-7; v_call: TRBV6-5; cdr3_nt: TGTGCCAGCAGCCTCGACAGGATAGCCTACGAGCAGTACTTC; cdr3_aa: CASSLDRIAYEQYF
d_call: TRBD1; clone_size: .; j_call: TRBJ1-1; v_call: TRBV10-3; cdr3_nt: TGTGCCATCAGTGCCGGACAGGGGAGGACTGAAGCTTTCTTT; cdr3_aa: CAISAGQGRTEAFF
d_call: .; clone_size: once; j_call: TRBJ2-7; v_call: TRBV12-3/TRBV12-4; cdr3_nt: TGTGCCAGCAGTTTCTCGGGAAGGGACCCGGTGGGCTACGAGCAGTACTTC; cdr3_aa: CASSFSGRDPVGYEQYF
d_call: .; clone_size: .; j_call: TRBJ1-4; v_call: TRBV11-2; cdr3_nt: TGTGCCAGCAGCTTAGATCCGGGGGAGGTCCGTGAAAAACTGTTTTTT; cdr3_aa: CASSLDPGEVREKLFF
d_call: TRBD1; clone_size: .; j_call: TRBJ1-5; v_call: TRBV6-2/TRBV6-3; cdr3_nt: TGTGCCAGCAGCGAACAGGGGATGTCGCCCCAGCATTTT; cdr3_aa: CASSEQGMSPQHF
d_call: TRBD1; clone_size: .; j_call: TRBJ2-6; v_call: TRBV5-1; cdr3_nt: TGCGCCAGCAGCTTGGCGGGGACAGGGGGCGTCGGGGCCAACGTCCTGACTTTC; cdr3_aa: CASSLAGTGGVGANVLTF
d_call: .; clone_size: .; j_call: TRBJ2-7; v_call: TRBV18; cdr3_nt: TGTGCCAGCTCACCTCGAAAACTCTACGAGCAGTACTTC; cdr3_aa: CASSPRKLYEQYF
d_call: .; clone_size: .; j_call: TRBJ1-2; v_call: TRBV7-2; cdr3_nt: TGTGCCAGCAGCTTAGCGACAGGCGTAAACTATGGCTACACCTTC; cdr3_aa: CASSLATGVNYGYTF
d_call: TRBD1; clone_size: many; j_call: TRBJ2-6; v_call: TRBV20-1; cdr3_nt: TGCAGTGCCCCGCCCCCGACAGGGATACCCTCTGGGGCCAACGTCCTGACTTTC; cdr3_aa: CSAPPPTGIPSGANVLTF
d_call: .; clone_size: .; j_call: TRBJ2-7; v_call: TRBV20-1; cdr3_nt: TGCAGTGCTAGAGGTGGGAGGCGCAGCTCCTACGAGCAGTACTTC; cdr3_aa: CSARGGRRSSYEQYF
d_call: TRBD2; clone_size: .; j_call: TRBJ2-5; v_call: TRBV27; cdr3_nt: TGTGCCAGCAGTTTAAGTCTAGCGGGTAAAGAGACCCAGTACTTC; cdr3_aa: CASSLSLAGKETQYF
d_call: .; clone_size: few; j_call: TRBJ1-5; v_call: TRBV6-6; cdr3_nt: TGTGCCAGCAGACCCCGGACACCTAGCAATCAGCCCCAGCATTTT; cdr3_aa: CASRPRTPSNQPQHF
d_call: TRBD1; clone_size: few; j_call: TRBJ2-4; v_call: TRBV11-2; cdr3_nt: TGTGCCAGCAGCTACGGACAGGGAAGAAACATTCAGTACTTC; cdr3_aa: CASSYGQGRNIQYF
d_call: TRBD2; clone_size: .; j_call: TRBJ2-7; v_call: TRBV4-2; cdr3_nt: TGTGCCAGCAGCCAAGAGGGTTTTAGCGGGGGACTCTACGAGCAGTACTTC; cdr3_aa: CASSQEGFSGGLYEQYF
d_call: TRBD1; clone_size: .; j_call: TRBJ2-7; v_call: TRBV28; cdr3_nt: TGTGCCAGCGGCCCCGGGACAGCCCACTACGAGCAGTACTTC; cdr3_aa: CASGPGTAHYEQYF
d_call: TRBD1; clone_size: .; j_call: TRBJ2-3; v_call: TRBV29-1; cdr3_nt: TGCAGCGTTGAAAGTGTGACAGGGGCTGGAGATACGCAGTATTTT; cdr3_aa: CSVESVTGAGDTQYF
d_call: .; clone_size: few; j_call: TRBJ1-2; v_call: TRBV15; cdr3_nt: TGTGCCACCAGCAGAGAGAACCGGGGGAGCTACACCTTC; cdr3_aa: CATSRENRGSYTF
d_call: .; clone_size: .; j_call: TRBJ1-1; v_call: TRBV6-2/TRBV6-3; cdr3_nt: TGTGCCAGCAGTCAAATCCAGGACTATAACACTGAAGCTTTCTTT; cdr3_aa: CASSQIQDYNTEAFF